This TCR beta chain was captured by sequencing in a study of control samples from healthy donors and cancer patients. With 0 bases removed from V and 5 bases from J, the gap between germline ends came to 15 bases. The CDR3 is 16 residues long. Germline V lookup: CDR1 SGHRS, CDR2 YFSETQ. Produced via immunoSEQ multiplex PCR; TCRdb's table is partial and in-frame only. The table has about 94,000 clones, less than 95% seen once; the top ten hold 3.5% to 4.5%. This receptor was identified in a woman younger than 30 in good health. The chain joins TRBV5-1 to TRBJ2-1, with D possibly TRBD1 on 6 matching bases. Sequences were obtained from blood. CDR3 in amino acids: CASSLAGLGGDNEQFF. The DNA of the CDR3 is TGCGCCAGCAGCTTGGCCGGGTTAGGGGGTGACAATGAGCAGTTCTTC.